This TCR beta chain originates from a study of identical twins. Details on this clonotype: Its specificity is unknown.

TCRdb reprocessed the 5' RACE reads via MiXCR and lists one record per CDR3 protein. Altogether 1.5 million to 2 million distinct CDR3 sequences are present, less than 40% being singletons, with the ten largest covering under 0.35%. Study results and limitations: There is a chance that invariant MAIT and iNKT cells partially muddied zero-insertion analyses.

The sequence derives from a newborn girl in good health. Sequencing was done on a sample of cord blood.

The CDR3 nucleotides are TGTGCCAGCAGCTTGAGGCGGGTGGGCACTGAAGCTTTCTTT. Encoded protein: CASSLRRVGTEAFF. The genes are TRBV5-8 and TRBJ1-1; D unclear. In germline, CDR1 is SGHTS, CDR2 YDEGEE. The CDR3 totals 14 residues. Trimming removed 1 base at V and 4 bases at J, with 11 bases between.